Following are 12 T cell receptor beta chains from one sample sequenced in a study of blood T cell repertoires in COVID-19. Clones were sequenced by immunoSEQ multiplex PCR, and TCRdb holds only the in-frame ones, with some missing. The sample holds 55,000 to 65,000 clones; 75% to 95% are singletons and the top ten take over 2%. The sequenced material came from peripheral blood. These receptors all come from a man in his 60s with acute or convalescent COVID-19.

V and J are TRBV5-4 and TRBJ2-1, with TRBD2 matching 10 bases. The CDR3 consists of 15 residues. Germline loops: CDR1 SGHNT, CDR2 YYREEE (reference sequence). V dropped 4 bases and J dropped 8; count of bases not matched to a gene: 9. The CDR3 nucleotides are TGTGCCAGCAGCAATCCTAGCGGGAGCGGTGATGAGCAGTTCTTC. Translating gives CASSNPSGSGDEQFF.

The chain is built from TRBV7-2 and TRBJ2-2; 7 positions match TRBD2. This CDR3 has 14 residues. Germline values: CDR1 SGHTA, CDR2 FQGNSA. With 3 bases clipped from V and 7 bases from J, the junction kept 5 bases outside the gene matches. CDR3 sequence (DNA): TGTGCCAGCAGCTTGGGACTATCGGGCGGGGAGCTGTTTTTT. Amino acids: CASSLGLSGGELFF.

This chain uses TRBV27 with TRBJ2-3; tentative D call: TRBD1 (6 bases). Germline V gene sequence: CDR1 MNHEY, CDR2 SMNVEV (reference sequence). CDR3 length: 14 amino acids. Between the trimmed V and J ends, which lost 2 bases and 5 bases, there was a span of 11 bases. The CDR3 DNA sequence: TGTGCCAGCAGTTTAACAGGGTGGGGAGATACGCAGTATTTT. Amino acid sequence: CASSLTGWGDTQYF.

The chain joins TRBV27 to TRBJ2-6; D not resolved. From germline, CDR1 is MNHEY and CDR2 SMNVEV (reference sequence). The ends were cut back, 6 bases at V and 0 bases at J, with 9 bases in the middle. CDR3 length: 15 amino acids. CDR3 in amino acids: CASSRRSSGANVLTF. CDR3 nucleotides: TGTGCCAGCAGCCGACGGAGCTCTGGGGCCAACGTCCTGACTTTC.

The rearrangement joins TRBV5-1 to TRBJ2-7, with a weak D call TRBD2 (5 bases). Trimming pared 4 bases from V and 12 bases from J, leaving 20 bases between. Germline V gene data show CDR1 as SGHRS and CDR2 as YFSETQ. The CDR3 extends over 13 amino acids. DNA for the CDR3: TGCGCCAGCAGCCCCGAATTCCGGGGTTTGCGGTACTTC. Protein product: CASSPEFRGLRYF.

The rearrangement uses TRBV3-1 (or the pseudogene TRBV3-2) and TRBJ1-2; D unresolved. The germline V and J ends were trimmed by 2 bases and 8 bases, with 12 bases remaining between them. This CDR3 region has 13 residues. The germline CDR1 and CDR2 sequences are LGHDT and YNNKEL (reference sequence). CDR3 residues: CASSQPAGYGYTF. The CDR3 region has the DNA TGTGCCAGCAGCCAACCTGCGGGTTACGGCTACACCTTC.

The V gene is TRBV20-1, the J gene TRBJ1-4, with unresolved D. Deletions cut 3 bases from V and 0 bases from J, with 11 bases between. CDR3 length equals 15 residues. The germline V gene encodes CDR1 DFQATT and CDR2 SNEGSKA (reference sequence). DNA for the CDR3: TGCAGTGCTAGTCGCGCGAGTACAACTAATGAAAAACTGTTTTTT. Its protein is CSASRASTTNEKLFF.

CDR3 bases: TGTGCCAGCCTACAGGGCAATCAGCCCCAGCATTTT. This sequence encodes CASLQGNQPQHF. J is TRBJ1-5 and V is TRBV27; the D gene is possibly TRBD1 (5 bases). Trimming took off 8 bases at V and 2 bases at J, with 7 bases between the two ends. The CDR3 extends over 12 amino acids. The germline CDR1 and CDR2 sequences are MNHEY and SMNVEV (reference sequence).

The chain carries TRBV6-6 and TRBJ1-6, with D possibly matching TRBD1 (5 bases). Deletions cut 8 bases from V and 7 bases from J, with 12 bases between. Germline V gene sequence: CDR1 MNHNY, CDR2 SVGAGI (reference sequence). The length of the CDR3 is 13 residues. CDR3 loop: CASCTEGNSPLHF. Here the CDR3 DNA reads TGTGCCAGCTGTACGGAGGGGAATTCACCCCTCCACTTT.

The V and J genes are TRBV19 and TRBJ1-2; D is uncertain. In germline, CDR1 is LNHDA, CDR2 SQIVND (reference sequence). The V and J ends lost 9 bases and 7 bases respectively, with 12 bases between them. The CDR3 length is 11 residues. This CDR3 reads CASLSFSGYTF. DNA of the CDR3: TGTGCCAGCTTGAGCTTTTCTGGCTACACCTTC.

The J gene is TRBJ2-2, the V gene TRBV27; 7 bases fit TRBD1. The CDR3 covers 15 residues. Germline V lookup: CDR1 MNHEY, CDR2 SMNVEV (reference sequence). The junction had 8 bases not matched to a gene; V was cut back by 6 bases and J by 4 bases. CDR3: CASSIRGRGTGELFF. CDR3 bases: TGTGCCAGCAGCATTAGGGGGCGCGGCACCGGGGAGCTGTTTTTT.

The rearrangement links TRBV15 to TRBJ2-7; D may be TRBD2 (7 bases). Germline lookup yields CDR1 LNHNV and CDR2 YYDKDF (reference sequence). This CDR3 is built from 14 residues. V dropped 3 bases and J dropped 4 bases, with 13 bases sitting between them. The DNA for the CDR3 is TGTGCCACCAGCAGGGGGGGGGACACTTACGAGCAGTACTTC. Amino acid sequence: CATSRGGDTYEQYF. Supplemented by reference TRBV15 and TRBJ2-7, the full variable domain reads DAMVIQNPRYQVTQFGKPVTLSCSQTLNHNVMYWYQQKSSQAPKLLFHYYDKDFNNEADTPDNFQSRRPNTSFCFLDIRSPGLGDTAMYLCATSRGGDTYEQYFGPGTRLTVT.